This T cell receptor beta chain was sequenced in a study of blood T cell repertoires in COVID-19. Study in general: From T cells, B-cell-depleted T cells, or PBMCs came the material, which was cDNA or gDNA.

In the authors' workflow: It was from reference gene primer amplification that nucleated cell counts were estimated. This table comes from immunoSEQ multiplex PCR, and its TCRdb copy is limited to in-frame clones, with some not included. V and J calls and clone size are given by that table; D and trimming were obtained from the DNA. Of 150,000 or so clones listed, around 84% are singletons. Everyone who took part was 18 to 89 years old, and they came from over 20 US areas. Grouping used clinical history reported by participants in a survey and questionnaire. Trimming removed 2 bases at V and 3 bases at J, with 5 bases between. CDR3 size: 13 residues.

The sequencing input was PBMCs or T cells enriched from blood (not recorded which). The chain links TRBV12-3 or TRBV12-4 to TRBJ1-5; D not resolved. The source is a man aged 45-65 years who had recovered from COVID-19. The chain's CDR3 is CASSLFVNQPQHF. CDR3 nucleotide sequence: TGTGCCAGCAGTTTATTCGTCAATCAGCCCCAGCATTTT.